These 27 T cell receptor beta chains were sequenced from one sample in a study of tumor and adjacent non-tumor tissue in lung cancer. RNA was extracted from bulk tissue without any cell sorting. More than 3 cm separated this lung sample from the edge of the tumor. Three rounds of nested PCR, following a modified ARM-PCR protocol, produced the TCRbeta library. Via MiXCR, TCRdb re-called the multiplex PCR reads, giving one row per CDR3 protein. The sample yields around 100,000 distinct CDR3 sequences, about 60% seen once. Sequences were obtained from distant non-tumor lung tissue. The source of these receptors is a man aged 25-45 years with non-small cell lung cancer.

The chain joins TRBV5-5 to TRBJ2-3; D is unclear. CDR1 and CDR2 (germline): SGHKS, YYEKEE (reference sequence). The CDR3 contains 14 residues. V lost 4 bases, J lost 4 bases, and 13 bases lay in between. The CDR3 sequence is CASSPVHRADTQYF. For the CDR3, the DNA is TGTGCCAGCAGCCCAGTACACCGCGCAGATACGCAGTATTTT.

Comments on this clonotype: The germline gene is not matched at one end of the junction; a read error may be the cause. J is TRBJ1-2 and V is TRBV6-1; 9 bases map to TRBD1. CDR3 length equals 15 residues. Germline CDR1 reads MNHNS; CDR2 reads SASEGT. The CDR3 DNA reads TGTGCCACCATCACCCGGACAGGGGCTAACTATGACTACACCTTC. It specifies CATITRTGANYDYTF.

Comments on this clonotype: As the CDR3 is not closed by the conserved phenylalanine or tryptophan, this likely results from a read error. J is TRBJ2-1 and V is TRBV6-2 or TRBV6-3; 9 nucleotides match TRBD2. The CDR3 extends over 16 amino acids. The germline V gene has CDR1 MNHEY and CDR2 SVGEGT. The CDR3 DNA reads TGTGTCAGCAGGGGGATTAGCGGGGGAGGGTACAATGAGCAGTTCTGC. This codes for CVSRGISGGGYNEQFC.

The rearrangement uses TRBV11-2 and TRBJ2-6; a possible D gene is TRBD2 (5 bases). Germline CDR1 reads SGHAT; CDR2 reads FQNNGV. The CDR3 sequence is 17 residues long. Trimming left V 5 bases short and J 5 bases short, with 19 bases between. CDR3 nucleotide sequence: TGTGCCAGCAGCCCTGGGAGACTCTACAGCTGGGCCAACGTCCTGACTTTC. Translation: CASSPGRLYSWANVLTF. The full variable domain, its missing parts supplied by reference TRBV11-2 and TRBJ2-6, is EAGVAQSPRYKIIEKRQSVAFWCNPISGHATLYWYQQILGQGPKLLIQFQNNGVVDDSQLPKDRFSAERLKGVDSTLKIQPAKLEDSAVYLCASSPGRLYSWANVLTFGAGSRLTVL.

Concerning this clonotype itself: Sequence at one end of the junction differs from germline and may be a read error. V usage is TRBV12-3 or TRBV12-4 and J usage is TRBJ1-6, with D perhaps matching TRBD1 (5 bases). The CDR3 consists of 15 residues. Here the CDR3 DNA reads TGTACCAGCAGTTTAACGGGGGTCGGTAATTCACCCCTACACTTT. Protein product: CTSSLTGVGNSPLHF.

This clonotype was seen repeatedly, ten times or more. This chain uses TRBV14 with TRBJ2-3, with 8 bases lining up with TRBD2. In germline, CDR1 is SGHDN, CDR2 FVKESK. This CDR3 comprises 14 residues. With V trimmed by 6 bases and J by 4 bases, 6 bases remained unmatched. The DNA of the CDR3 is TGTGCCAGCAGTTACGCGGGGGGCGCAGATACGCAGTATTTT. Residues: CASSYAGGADTQYF.

Comment on this clonotype: A much bigger clone sits one base away, suggesting this may be a read error. The CDR3 carries no conserved terminal phenylalanine or tryptophan, so it likely arises from a read error. For the CDR3, the DNA is TGCAGCGTTGAACGCTCTGGCTATGGCTACACCTCC. It yields the protein CSVERSGYGYTS. The chain carries TRBV29-1 and TRBJ1-2; D is unclear. Looked up from germline, CDR1 is SQVTM and CDR2 is ANQGSEA. Deletions cut 2 bases from V and 4 bases from J, with 8 bases between. CDR3 length: 12 amino acids.

About this clonotype itself: This sequence may be a read error, since a much larger clone differs from it by one base. The gene calls are TRBV6-5 and TRBJ2-1; TRBD2 matches 7 bases. CDR3 length: 15 amino acids. The germline V gene has CDR1 MNHEY and CDR2 SVGAGI. The CDR3 coding sequence is TGTGTCAGCAGTGCCGGGACTAACGCATACAATGAGCAGTTCTTC. It yields the protein CVSSAGTNAYNEQFF.

Ten or more counts support this clonotype. The gene calls are TRBV4-1 and TRBJ2-5, with 12 bases matching TRBD2. After removal of 2 bases from V and 5 bases from J, the junction contained 18 bases not matched to a gene. The CDR3 length is 20 residues. The germline V gene has CDR1 MGHRA and CDR2 YSYEKL. For the CDR3, the DNA is TGCGCCAGCAGCCAACAGGCGCCTAGCGGGAGGGTTAGTGGCTGGGAGACCCAGTACTTC. It encodes CASSQQAPSGRVSGWETQYF.

About this clonotype: One junction end does not reproduce the germline sequence, and a read error may be involved. The rearrangement links TRBV4-1 to TRBJ2-7, with D hard to call. Per germline, CDR1 MGHRA and CDR2 YSYEKL. There are 15 residues in the CDR3. The CDR3 DNA reads as TGCGCCAGTAGTTCCGTTCTGGGGAACTCCTACGAGCACTACTTC. It codes for CASSSVLGNSYEHYF.

The genes are TRBV7-9 and TRBJ2-7; 12 bases map to TRBD1. The germline CDR1 and CDR2 sequences are SEHNR and FQNEAQ (reference sequence). CDR3 length equals 14 residues. Unmatched junction bases numbered 4, after V lost 4 bases and J lost 6 bases. The CDR3 sequence: CASSSGQGAVEQYF. The CDR3 region has the DNA TGTGCCAGCAGCTCGGGACAGGGGGCGGTCGAGCAGTACTTC.

This clonotype was counted only a few times. A much more abundant neighbour one base away suggests this may be a read error. The rearrangement joins TRBV12-3 or TRBV12-4 to TRBJ1-2; D unclear. The CDR3 spans 11 residues. V shed 3 bases and J shed 8 bases, with 7 bases lying between them. CDR3 coding DNA: TGTGCCAGCAGTTTGGAATGCGGCTACACCTTC. Its translation is CASSLECGYTF.

This clonotype was detected only a few times. This may arise from a read error, as a much more abundant clone is one base away. V is TRBV20-1 and J is TRBJ2-3; D may be TRBD2 (5 bases). V lost 0 bases and J lost 4, with 14 bases in between. The CDR3 is 15 amino acids. Germline CDR1 is DFQATT and CDR2 is SNEGSKA (reference sequence). CDR3 residues: CSARDNLRASDTQYF. The CDR3 coding sequence is TGCAGTGCTAGAGATAACCTGAGGGCCTCAGATACGCAGTATTTT.

As regards this clonotype: An end of the junction does not agree with germline; a read error may underlie this. The chain is built from TRBV20-1 and TRBJ2-3, with D uncertain. Germline V lookup: CDR1 DFQATT, CDR2 SNEGSKA (reference sequence). The CDR3 totals 14 residues. The CDR3 bases are TGCAGTGCGGTAGGTGGATTAGTTCTAGATGCGCAGTATTTT. It yields the protein CSAVGGLVLDAQYF.

As for this clonotype: This may arise from a read error, as a much more abundant clone is one base away. The chain has TRBV6-1 and TRBJ1-5, with 10 bases lining up with TRBD1. With 4 bases clipped from V and 6 bases from J, the junction kept 21 bases outside the gene matches. Per the germline V gene, CDR1 is MNHNS and CDR2 is SASEGT. The CDR3 spans 20 residues. CDR3 amino acids: CASSVKGLGQGKGSGQPQHF. CDR3 nucleotide sequence: TGTGCCAGCAGTGTAAAGGGCCTGGGACAGGGGAAAGGTAGCGGTCAGCCCCAGCATTTT.

Points on this clonotype: A much larger clone differs from this one at a single base, so this may be a read error. The gene calls are TRBV12-3 or TRBV12-4 and TRBJ2-1; weak D call: TRBD1 (6 bases). The CDR3 runs to 14 residues. The CDR3 reads CASSWGLSYDEQFF. The CDR3 DNA sequence: TGTGCCAGCAGTTGGGGGCTCTCCTACGATGAGCAGTTCTTC.

Points on this clonotype: Since the CDR3 does not end with the conserved phenylalanine or tryptophan, this likely comes from a read error. The DNA is left out, because the CDR3 cannot be placed on it with certainty; the CDR3 is given as TCRdb lists it. V is TRBV11-2 and J is TRBJ2-1; TRBD2, the table's D call, was not compared with the DNA. Per germline, CDR1 SGHAT and CDR2 FQNNGV. The CDR3 region is 15 residues in length, termini included. The CDR3: CASSFSSGSANEQFS.

This clonotype was picked up many times. Without the conserved terminal phenylalanine or tryptophan, this CDR3 likely stems from a read error. The J gene is TRBJ1-2, the V gene TRBV29-1; no reliable D call. CDR1 SQVTM and CDR2 ANQGSEA come from the germline V gene. The CDR3 consists of 10 residues. With 6 bases removed from V and 7 bases from J, the gap between germline ends came to 9 bases. CDR3 in DNA: TGCAGCGTGGGGTCCCCTGGCTACACCCTC. It translates to CSVGSPGYTL.

Of note for this clonotype: The junction differs from germline at one of its ends, possibly a read error. The V gene is TRBV29-1, the J gene TRBJ1-2; D is possibly TRBD1 (6 bases). This CDR3 is built from 15 residues. The V gene's germline CDR1 is SQVTM and CDR2 ANQGSEA. The CDR3 is CNVGVAGAILGGCTF. The CDR3 DNA sequence: TGTAACGTTGGTGTGGCAGGGGCGATCCTGGGAGGCTGCACCTTC. Filled out from reference TRBV29-1 and TRBJ1-2, the complete variable domain reads SAVISQKPSRDICQRGTSLTIQCQVDSQVTMMFWYRQQPGQSLTLIATANQGSEATYESGFVIDKFPISRPNLTFSTLTVSNMSPEDSSIYLCNVGVAGAILGGCTFGSGTRLTVV.

As for this clonotype: This could be a read error, since a much larger clone is one nucleotide away. The gene calls are TRBV5-4 and TRBJ2-7; D is uncertain. This CDR3 is built from 14 residues. Germline CDR1 and CDR2: SGHNT and YYREEE (reference sequence). Trimming left V 4 bases short and J 3 bases short, with 14 bases between. CDR3 region: CASSGPRASYEQYF. The CDR3 DNA follows: TGTGCCAGCAGCGGCCCGAGAGCCAGCTACGAGCAGTACTTC.

Many counts were recorded for this clonotype. The gene calls are TRBV20-1 and TRBJ1-3; 9 bases agree with TRBD1. J lost 7 bases, V lost 3 bases, and 7 bases had no gene match. This CDR3 is 14 amino acids long. The germline V gene encodes CDR1 DFQATT and CDR2 SNEGSKA (reference sequence). For the CDR3, the DNA is TGCAGTGCTAGCTCCGGGACAGGGTATAACACCATATATTTT. Translating it yields CSASSGTGYNTIYF.

Remarks on this clonotype: One junction end does not reproduce the germline sequence, and a read error may be involved. The chain joins TRBV6-2 or TRBV6-3 to TRBJ2-1; possible D gene TRBD2, 5 bases. In germline, CDR1 is MNHEY, CDR2 SVGEGT. CDR3 length equals 14 residues. Here the CDR3 DNA reads TGTGCCAGCGAGGACTTACAGAGTATAGGTGAGCTGTTCTTC. Translating it yields CASEDLQSIGELFF.

With respect to this clonotype: The CDR3 does not end in the conserved phenylalanine or tryptophan, so this is likely a read error. V is TRBV29-1 and J is TRBJ2-3, with D uncertain. The CDR3 is made up of 10 amino acids. CDR1 and CDR2 (germline): SQVTM, ANQGSEA. The CDR3 loop is CSVEADTQYY. The CDR3 DNA is TGCAGCGTTGAAGCAGATACACAGTATTAT.

On this clonotype itself: One junction end disagrees with the germline gene, perhaps due to a read error. V gene TRBV11-2 combines with J gene TRBJ1-6; no firm D call. Germline CDR1 SGHAT, CDR2 FQNNGV. CDR3 size: 12 residues. The CDR3 nucleotides are TGTGCCAGCAGCTTCATTAGCTCTACCCTCTACTTT. Translating it yields CASSFISSTLYF.

With regard to this clonotype: A much larger clone differs by one base, so this may be a read error. J is TRBJ1-5 and V is TRBV29-1, with TRBD1 matching 7 bases. The CDR3 is 14 residues long. The ends lost 1 base at V and 3 bases at J; junction bases unmatched: 3. Germline-derived CDR1 and CDR2 are SQVTM and ANQGSEA. The CDR3 here is CSVEGQGFNQPQHF. For the CDR3, the DNA is TGCAGCGTTGAAGGACAGGGATTCAATCAGCCCCAGCATTTT.

A word on this clonotype: One end of the junction varies from germline; a read error may be responsible. The chain employs TRBV12-3 or TRBV12-4 and TRBJ1-1; D gene unclear. This CDR3 spans 13 amino acids. In DNA form, the CDR3 reads TGTCCCAGCAGCCCCGGCCCGAACACTGAAGCTTTCTTT. Translated: CPSSPGPNTEAFF.

Concerning this clonotype: A much larger clone lies one base from this, so it may be a read error. The J gene is TRBJ2-1, the V gene TRBV24-1, with TRBD1 identical over 7 bases. CDR1 is KGHDR, CDR2 SFDVKD, per germline. CDR3 length: 13 residues. The CDR3 spells CATERQGLAEQLF. DNA of the CDR3: TGTGCCACCGAAAGACAGGGTTTAGCTGAGCAGTTATTC.